This T cell receptor beta chain was profiled in a study of OX40 agonist ivuxolimab in advanced cancers. Looking at the study overall: Melanoma, hepatocellular carcinoma, head and neck or renal cell cancer occurred in dose-escalation patients. General study findings and limits: Clonal expansion by week 6 occurred in CD4+ and CD8+ blood T cells (at 0.1 to 3.0 mg/kg).

The data were produced by immunoSEQ multiplex PCR, yet TCRdb's version contains in-frame clones alone and is incomplete. Among around 76,000 clones, about 90% were seen once, and the ten largest hold 8% to 10%. On this clone itself: Its antigen remains unidentified. A much more abundant neighbour one base away suggests this may be a read error.

V lost 0 bases, J lost 4 bases, and 2 bases stayed unmatched. Germline loops: CDR1 SGHRS, CDR2 YFSETQ. This CDR3 spans 14 amino acids. This clonotype was sampled from an adult with an advanced solid tumor such as melanoma, head and neck, liver or kidney cancer. The chain links TRBV5-1 to TRBJ2-7; 9 nucleotides align to TRBD1. The source was CD4+ or CD8+ T cells sorted from blood, collected in a trial of the OX40 agonist ivuxolimab. The chain's CDR3 is CASSLATGGYEQYF. The CDR3, as DNA: TGCGCCAGCAGCTTGGCGACAGGGGGGTACGAGCAGTACTTC.